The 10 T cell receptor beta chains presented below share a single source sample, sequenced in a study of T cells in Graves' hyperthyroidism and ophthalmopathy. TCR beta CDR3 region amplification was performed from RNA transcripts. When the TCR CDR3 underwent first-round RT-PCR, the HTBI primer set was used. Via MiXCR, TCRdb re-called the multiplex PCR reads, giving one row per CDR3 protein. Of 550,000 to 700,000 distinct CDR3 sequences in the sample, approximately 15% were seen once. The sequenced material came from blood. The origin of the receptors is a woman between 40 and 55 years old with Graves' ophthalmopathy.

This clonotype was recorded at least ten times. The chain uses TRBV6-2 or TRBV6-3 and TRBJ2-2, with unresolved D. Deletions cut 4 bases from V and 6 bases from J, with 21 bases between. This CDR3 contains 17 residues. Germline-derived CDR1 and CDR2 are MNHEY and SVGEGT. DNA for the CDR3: TGTGCCAGCAGTTTGGAGTCCCGCCTGCCCCCACCCGGGGAGCTGTTTTTT. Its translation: CASSLESRLPPPGELFF.

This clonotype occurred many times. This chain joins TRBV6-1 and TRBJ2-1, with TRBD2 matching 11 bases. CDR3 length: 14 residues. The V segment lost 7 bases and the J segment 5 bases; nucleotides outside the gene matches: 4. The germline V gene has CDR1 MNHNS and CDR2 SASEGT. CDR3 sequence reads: CASIGLAGHNEQFF. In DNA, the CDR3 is TGTGCCAGCATCGGACTAGCGGGCCACAATGAGCAGTTCTTC.

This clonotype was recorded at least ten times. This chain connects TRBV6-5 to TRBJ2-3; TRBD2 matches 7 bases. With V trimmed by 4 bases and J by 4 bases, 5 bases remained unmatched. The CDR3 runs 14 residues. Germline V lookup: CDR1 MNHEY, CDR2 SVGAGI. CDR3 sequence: CASSLQRDADTQYF. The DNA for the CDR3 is TGTGCCAGCAGTTTACAGCGGGATGCAGATACGCAGTATTTT.

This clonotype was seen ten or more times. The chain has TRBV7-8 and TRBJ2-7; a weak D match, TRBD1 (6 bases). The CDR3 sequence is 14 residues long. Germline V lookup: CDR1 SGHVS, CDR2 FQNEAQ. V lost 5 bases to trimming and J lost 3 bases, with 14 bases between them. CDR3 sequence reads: CASSPQTGYYEQYF. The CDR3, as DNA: TGTGCCAGCAGCCCCCAGACAGGCTACTACGAGCAGTACTTC.

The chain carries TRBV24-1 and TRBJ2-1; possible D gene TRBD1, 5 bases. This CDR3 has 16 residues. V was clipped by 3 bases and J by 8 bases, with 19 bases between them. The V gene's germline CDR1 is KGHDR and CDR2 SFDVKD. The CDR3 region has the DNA TGTGCCACCAGTGATACCGTAGTAGCAGGGAATTATGAGCAGTTCTTC. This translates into CATSDTVVAGNYEQFF.

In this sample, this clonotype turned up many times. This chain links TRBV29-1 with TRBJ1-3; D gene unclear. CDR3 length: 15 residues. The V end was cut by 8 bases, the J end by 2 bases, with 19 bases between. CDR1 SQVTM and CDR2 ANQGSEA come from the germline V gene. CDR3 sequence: CSPNSVRAAGNTIYF. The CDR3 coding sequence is TGCAGCCCCAATTCGGTCCGGGCGGCTGGAAACACCATATATTTT.

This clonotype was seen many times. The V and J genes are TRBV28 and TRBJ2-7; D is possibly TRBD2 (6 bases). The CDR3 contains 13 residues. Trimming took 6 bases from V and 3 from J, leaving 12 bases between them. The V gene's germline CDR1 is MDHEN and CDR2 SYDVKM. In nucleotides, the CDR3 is TGTGCCAGCAGCTTAGTGGGGGGCTACGAGCAGTACTTC. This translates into CASSLVGGYEQYF.

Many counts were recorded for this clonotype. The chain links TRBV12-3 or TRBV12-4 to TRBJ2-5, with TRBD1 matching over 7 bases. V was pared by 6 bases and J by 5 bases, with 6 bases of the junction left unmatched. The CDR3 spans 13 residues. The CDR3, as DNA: TGTGCCAGCAGGACAGGGATGGAGGAGACCCAGTACTTC. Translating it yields CASRTGMEETQYF.

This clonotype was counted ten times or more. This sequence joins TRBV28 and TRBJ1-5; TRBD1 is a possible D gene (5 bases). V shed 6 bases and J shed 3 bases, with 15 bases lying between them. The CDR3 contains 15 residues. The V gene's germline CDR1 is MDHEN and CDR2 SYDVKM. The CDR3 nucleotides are TGTGCCAGCAGGAGTCCGGGACGGTCCAATCAGCCCCAGCATTTT. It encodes CASRSPGRSNQPQHF.

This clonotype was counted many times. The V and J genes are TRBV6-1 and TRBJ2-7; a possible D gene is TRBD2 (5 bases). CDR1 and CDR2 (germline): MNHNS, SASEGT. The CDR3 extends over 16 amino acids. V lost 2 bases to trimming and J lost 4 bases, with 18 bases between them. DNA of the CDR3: TGTGCCAGCAGTGAAAAAGGTGGGGAGATACCTTACGAGCAGTACTTC. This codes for CASSEKGGEIPYEQYF.